These 3 T cell receptor beta chains originate from one sample sequenced in a study of T cell changes during pregnancy in multiple sclerosis. Repertoires were generated with immunoSEQ multiplex PCR, while TCRdb's copy carries only in-frame clones and drops some. Of about 42,000 clones listed, nearly 90% were seen once; the top ten hold over 0.85%. The input for sequencing was CD4+ T cells from peripheral blood mononuclear cells, taken after pregnancy. The receptors originated from a female donor with multiple sclerosis, enrolled in a pregnancy study.

This chain connects TRBV7-8 to TRBJ2-1, with no clear D. Per germline, CDR1 SGHVS and CDR2 FQNEAQ. V was cut by 7 bases and J by 5 bases, with 24 bases left in between. This CDR3 is 17 amino acids long. CDR3 DNA: TGTGCCAGCAATCCCTCCCAATCCGTTGGCAAAAACAATGAGCAGTTCTTC. It translates to CASNPSQSVGKNNEQFF. Looking up the rest from reference TRBV7-8 and TRBJ2-1 gives the full variable domain: GAGVSQSPRYKVAKRGQDVALRCDPISGHVSLFWYQQALGQGPEFLTYFQNEAQLDKSGLPSDRFFAERPEGSVSTLKIQRTQQEDSAVYLCASNPSQSVGKNNEQFFGPGTRLTVL.

The V call is TRBV7-3, the J call TRBJ2-2; 9 positions agree with TRBD2. Germline values: CDR1 SGHTA, CDR2 FQGTGA. V shed 5 bases, J shed 7 bases, and the junction held 2 bases outside the gene matches. The CDR3 runs to 13 residues. Here the CDR3 reads CASSHSGGGELFF. The CDR3 DNA is TGTGCCAGCAGCCATAGCGGGGGCGGGGAGCTGTTTTTT.

Comment on this clone: One junction end does not reproduce the germline sequence, and a read error may be involved. The chain links TRBV6-1 to TRBJ1-1, with D possibly being TRBD1 (5 bases). Germline V gene sequence: CDR1 MNHNS, CDR2 SASEGT. CDR3 length equals 14 residues. The CDR3 loop reads CASSEQGSNAEAFF. The CDR3 DNA reads TGTGCCAGCAGTGAACAGGGCTCGAACGCTGAAGCTTTCTTT.